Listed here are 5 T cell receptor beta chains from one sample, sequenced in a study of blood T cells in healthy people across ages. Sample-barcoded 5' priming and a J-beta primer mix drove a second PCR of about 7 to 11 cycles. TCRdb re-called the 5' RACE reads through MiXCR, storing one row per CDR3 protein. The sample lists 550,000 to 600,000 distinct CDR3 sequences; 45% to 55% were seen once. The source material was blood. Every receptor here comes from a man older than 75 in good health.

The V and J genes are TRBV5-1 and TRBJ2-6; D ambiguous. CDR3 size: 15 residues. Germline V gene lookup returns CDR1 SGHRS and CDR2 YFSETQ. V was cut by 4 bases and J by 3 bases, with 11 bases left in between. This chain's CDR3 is CASSLTLLGANVLTF. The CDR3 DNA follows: TGCGCCAGCAGCCTCACCCTCCTTGGGGCCAACGTCCTGACTTTC.

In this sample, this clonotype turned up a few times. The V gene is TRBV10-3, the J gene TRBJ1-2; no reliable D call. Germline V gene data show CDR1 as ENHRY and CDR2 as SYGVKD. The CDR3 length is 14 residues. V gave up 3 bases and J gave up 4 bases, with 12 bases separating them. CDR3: CAISDRTESYGYTF. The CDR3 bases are TGTGCCATCAGTGACCGGACGGAGAGCTATGGCTACACCTTC.

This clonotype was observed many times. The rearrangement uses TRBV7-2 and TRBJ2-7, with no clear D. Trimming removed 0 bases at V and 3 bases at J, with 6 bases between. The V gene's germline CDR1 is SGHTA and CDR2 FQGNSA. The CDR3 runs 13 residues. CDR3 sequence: CASSLASFYEQYF. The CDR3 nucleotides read TGTGCCAGCAGCTTAGCCTCGTTCTACGAGCAGTACTTC.

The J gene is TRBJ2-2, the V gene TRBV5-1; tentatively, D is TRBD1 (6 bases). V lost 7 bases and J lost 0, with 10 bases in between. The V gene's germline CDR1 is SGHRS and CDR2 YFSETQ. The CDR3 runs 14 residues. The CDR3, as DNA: TGCGCCAGCGATGCAGGGGCGAACACCGGGGAGCTGTTTTTT. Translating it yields CASDAGANTGELFF.

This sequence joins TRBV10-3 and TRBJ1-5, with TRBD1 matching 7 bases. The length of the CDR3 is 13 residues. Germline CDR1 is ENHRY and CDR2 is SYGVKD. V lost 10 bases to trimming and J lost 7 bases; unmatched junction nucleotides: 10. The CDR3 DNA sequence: TGTGCCAGCTCGAGAGGGGGCCAGCAGCCCCAGCATTTT. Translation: CASSRGGQQPQHF.